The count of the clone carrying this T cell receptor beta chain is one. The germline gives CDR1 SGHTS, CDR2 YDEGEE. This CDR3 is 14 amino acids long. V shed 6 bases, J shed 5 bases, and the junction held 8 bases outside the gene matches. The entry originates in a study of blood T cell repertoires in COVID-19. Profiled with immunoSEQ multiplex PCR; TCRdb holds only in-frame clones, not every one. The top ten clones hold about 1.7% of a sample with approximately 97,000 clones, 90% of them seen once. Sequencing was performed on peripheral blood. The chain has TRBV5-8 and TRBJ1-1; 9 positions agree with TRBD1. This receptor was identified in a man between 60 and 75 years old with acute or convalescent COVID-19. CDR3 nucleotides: TGTGCCAGCACCTATGGACAGGGGAAAACTGAAGCTTTCTTT. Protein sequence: CASTYGQGKTEAFF.